This T cell receptor beta chain was retrieved from a study of T-cell memory formation after mild COVID-19. Study-wide context: Among the donors, TCR clusters were largely specific to each donor. Study-wide points: Clones that shrank (day 15 to 85) were balanced CD4/CD8, whereas later expanders leaned CD4+.

TCRdb reprocessed the 5' RACE reads with MiXCR, giving one entry per CDR3 protein. In the table there are hundreds of thousands of distinct CDR3 sequences, roughly 22% of which are singletons. Of note for this clonotype: Its antigen remains unidentified.

The germline V and J ends were trimmed by 5 bases and 1 base, with 9 bases remaining between them. The CDR3 extends over 14 amino acids. Germline-derived CDR1 and CDR2 are MNHEY and SMNVEV (reference sequence). This TCR derives from an adult woman who had mild COVID-19 (a few samples of this study predate the infection). Cell type and time point are not known. The sample consisted of PBMCs or a T cell subset sorted from them (not recorded which). This chain joins TRBV27 and TRBJ2-4, with TRBD2 as a possible D gene (5 bases). This CDR3 reads CASSISSAKNIQYF. For the CDR3, the DNA is TGTGCCAGCAGTATTTCTAGCGCCAAAAACATTCAGTACTTC.